The rows below give T cell receptor beta chains drawn from one sample of a study of T cell responses to AZD1222 COVID-19 vaccine. Repertoires were generated with immunoSEQ multiplex PCR, while TCRdb's copy carries only in-frame clones and drops some. This table holds about 94,000 clones, approximately 90% found once. Sequencing used peripheral blood, obtained on day 0 of AZD1222 vaccination. The receptors were gathered from an adult in good health. The CDR3 runs from the conserved cysteine through the conserved F or W. D genes are given only for firm matches.

>TRBD1|TRBJ2-1|TRBV7-3
CASSLGGGQFSNEQFF
>TRBD1|TRBJ2-7|TRBV13
CASSLDDRGQDEQYF
>TRBD1|TRBJ1-4|TRBV5-6
CASSRGQEESVFF
>.|TRBJ1-5|TRBV3-1/TRBV3-2
CASSQGGGDNQPQHF
>.|TRBJ1-3|TRBV5-6
CASSLVSGVGNTIYF
>.|TRBJ1-5|TRBV29-1
CSVEEGGSNQPQHF
>TRBD1|TRBJ1-4|TRBV5-5
CASSFLGTATNEKLFF
>TRBD1|TRBJ2-3|TRBV15
CATSRSGTGVSDTQYF
>.|TRBJ2-7|TRBV21-1
CATEHGLYF
>.|TRBJ1-1|TRBV2
CASSFRTAVTNTEAFF
>TRBD1|TRBJ1-6|TRBV5-4
CASSMTGTGNSPLHF
>.|TRBJ2-5|TRBV21-1
CASSAGQGMETQYF
>.|TRBJ1-5|TRBV19
CASWRGLNNQPQHF
>.|TRBJ2-3|TRBV7-2
CASSLTARGGHTDTQYF
>TRBD1|TRBJ2-3|TRBV9
CASSVGGGRDTQYF
>TRBD1|TRBJ1-2|TRBV3-1/TRBV3-2
CASSQRGLVNYGYTF
>TRBD2|TRBJ2-1|TRBV5-1
CASSLGLAVISGDNEQFF
>.|TRBJ1-4|TRBV6-5
CASSYRQGNEKLFF
>.|TRBJ2-1|TRBV20-1
CSAMYNEQFF
>.|TRBJ2-7|TRBV27
CASSPQGGEQYF
>TRBD2|TRBJ2-2|TRBV7-3
CASSRTSVNTGELFF
>.|TRBJ1-2|TRBV28
CASSFSGEGYYGYTF
>.|TRBJ2-7|TRBV5-1
CASSLGQGSYEQYF
>.|TRBJ1-1|TRBV5-6
CASSLHSEAFF
>.|TRBJ1-6|TRBV6-5
CASSYSPGTFDSPLHF
>TRBD1|TRBJ1-1|TRBV7-3
CASSLTGVRLNTEAFF
>.|TRBJ2-2|TRBV27
CASGRNTGELFF
>.|TRBJ2-2|TRBV5-5
CASSLTGANTGELFF
>.|TRBJ1-2|TRBV7-8
CASSLDLNYGYTF
>.|TRBJ1-1|TRBV4-1
CASSQDPGGGNTEAFF
>.|TRBJ1-1|TRBV19
CASSPNRVGTEAFF
>.|TRBJ1-6|TRBV2
CASKINYNSPLHF
>TRBD1|TRBJ1-6|TRBV7-2
CASSSGTEYSPLHF